This is a list of T cell receptor beta chains from one sample in a study of beta chain features in type 1 diabetes. Here immunoSEQ multiplex PCR was the method, and the copy in TCRdb shows in-frame clones only, minus some. The sample holds hundreds of thousands of clones; roughly a sixth are singletons and the top ten take 0.02% to 0.03%. Material for sequencing was naive CD4+ T cells from blood. These receptors were taken from a woman between 18 and 29 years old in good health. Both conserved end residues are part of each CDR3. Fields, in order: V gene, clone size, D gene, J gene, CDR3 protein, CDR3 DNA. D genes are given only for firm matches. Rows give clone size only sometimes, using once, few, many, or a class for an expanded clone.

v_call: TRBV9
clone_size: .
d_call: .
j_call: TRBJ2-2
cdr3_aa: CASSVSPGNTGELFF
cdr3_nt: TGTGCCAGCAGCGTAAGCCCAGGGAACACCGGGGAGCTGTTTTTT

v_call: TRBV5-4
clone_size: few
d_call: .
j_call: TRBJ2-1
cdr3_aa: CASSLGAASSYNEQFF
cdr3_nt: TGTGCCAGCAGCTTGGGAGCGGCGAGCTCCTACAATGAGCAGTTCTTC

v_call: TRBV12-1
clone_size: .
d_call: .
j_call: TRBJ2-3
cdr3_aa: CASSFLGSRRTDTQYF
cdr3_nt: TGTGCCAGCAGCTTTCTGGGGAGTAGAAGAACAGATACGCAGTATTTT

v_call: TRBV11-2
clone_size: .
d_call: TRBD2
j_call: TRBJ2-7
cdr3_aa: CASRAGLSSGSYEQYF
cdr3_nt: TGTGCCAGCAGGGCAGGGTTGTCTAGCGGGTCCTACGAGCAGTACTTC

v_call: TRBV2
clone_size: .
d_call: .
j_call: TRBJ2-1
cdr3_aa: CASSGGRVVANEQFF
cdr3_nt: TGTGCCAGCAGTGGGGGCAGGGTTGTCGCCAATGAGCAGTTCTTC

v_call: TRBV4-2
clone_size: .
d_call: .
j_call: TRBJ1-1
cdr3_aa: CASRSSTEAFF
cdr3_nt: TGTGCCAGCCGGAGCTCGACTGAAGCTTTCTTT

v_call: TRBV6-6
clone_size: .
d_call: .
j_call: TRBJ2-2
cdr3_aa: CASSYRHTGELFF
cdr3_nt: TGTGCCAGCAGTTACCGCCACACCGGGGAGCTGTTTTTT

v_call: TRBV6-1
clone_size: few
d_call: .
j_call: TRBJ1-1
cdr3_aa: CASSRQTNTEAFF
cdr3_nt: TGTGCCAGCTCTCGACAGACCAACACTGAAGCTTTCTTT

v_call: TRBV18
clone_size: few
d_call: .
j_call: TRBJ2-1
cdr3_aa: CASSPLVGGSTPPNEQFF
cdr3_nt: TGTGCCAGCTCACCACTGGTGGGTGGGTCAACGCCCCCCAATGAGCAGTTCTTC

v_call: TRBV7-2
clone_size: few
d_call: .
j_call: TRBJ2-7
cdr3_aa: CASSLVEGPYEQYF
cdr3_nt: TGTGCCAGCAGCTTAGTCGAGGGGCCCTACGAGCAGTACTTC

v_call: TRBV7-2
clone_size: few
d_call: TRBD1
j_call: TRBJ1-1
cdr3_aa: CASSIGTGNTEAFF
cdr3_nt: TGTGCCAGCAGCATCGGGACAGGGAACACTGAAGCTTTCTTT

v_call: TRBV27
clone_size: .
d_call: TRBD1
j_call: TRBJ2-7
cdr3_aa: CASSYPLPEGQGEVEQYF
cdr3_nt: TGTGCCAGCAGTTACCCCTTACCCGAGGGACAGGGGGAGGTCGAGCAGTACTTC

v_call: TRBV7-2
clone_size: .
d_call: .
j_call: TRBJ2-3
cdr3_aa: CASSLASSPSTDTQYF
cdr3_nt: TGTGCCAGCAGCTTAGCGTCGTCTCCGTCCACAGATACGCAGTATTTT

v_call: TRBV5-4
clone_size: few
d_call: .
j_call: TRBJ2-2
cdr3_aa: CASSPPKANTGELFF
cdr3_nt: TGTGCCAGCAGCCCGCCGAAGGCGAACACCGGGGAGCTGTTTTTT